A selection of T cell receptor beta chains follows, all from one sample in a study of cytomegalovirus exposure and HLA in healthy donors. The method was immunoSEQ multiplex PCR; TCRdb's version includes in-frame clones alone and lacks a portion of them. The sample shows around 190,000 clones, 75% to 90% of them seen only once. Sequencing input: PBMCs. These receptor sequences come from a boy younger than 10 in good health and CMV-seronegative. The conserved cysteine and the conserved F or W are not part of the CDR3 here. Rows may omit the clone size; those that give it use once, few, many or a size class.

V gene: TRBV2; J gene: TRBJ1-1; clone size: .; CDR3 length: 13; CDR3 protein: ASSDVPPGNTEAF
V gene: TRBV23-1; J gene: TRBJ1-2; clone size: .; CDR3 length: 8; CDR3 protein: ASSMRGYT
V gene: TRBV27; J gene: TRBJ1-5; clone size: .; CDR3 length: 15; CDR3 protein: ASSFLRPDRGNQPQH
V gene: TRBV5-1; J gene: TRBJ2-7; clone size: once; CDR3 length: 13; CDR3 protein: ASSDTSGFSYEQY
V gene: TRBV5-1; J gene: TRBJ1-2; clone size: .; CDR3 length: 11; CDR3 protein: ASGPQTEYGYT
V gene: TRBV9; J gene: TRBJ2-7; clone size: once; CDR3 length: 13; CDR3 protein: ASSVGSVSSYEQY
V gene: TRBV5-1; J gene: TRBJ2-1; clone size: .; CDR3 length: 12; CDR3 protein: ASSLADLYNEQF
V gene: TRBV19; J gene: TRBJ1-3; clone size: .; CDR3 length: 15; CDR3 protein: ASSVRTQQGAGNTIY
V gene: TRBV25-1; J gene: TRBJ2-7; clone size: .; CDR3 length: 16; CDR3 protein: ASTPGVIRGAQRYEQY
V gene: TRBV2; J gene: TRBJ2-3; clone size: few; CDR3 length: 11; CDR3 protein: ASEEDLTDTQY
V gene: TRBV9; J gene: .; clone size: .; CDR3 length: 16; CDR3 protein: ASSPHPGTSGSPYEQY
V gene: TRBV5-1; J gene: TRBJ2-3; clone size: .; CDR3 length: 10; CDR3 protein: ASRDTTDTQY
V gene: TRBV7-9; J gene: TRBJ2-1; clone size: .; CDR3 length: 14; CDR3 protein: ASNTPLASAYNEQF
V gene: TRBV28; J gene: TRBJ1-1; clone size: .; CDR3 length: 12; CDR3 protein: ASRISGGRSVAF
V gene: TRBV19; J gene: TRBJ2-7; clone size: .; CDR3 length: 11; CDR3 protein: ASRDRGSYEQY
V gene: TRBV5-1; J gene: TRBJ1-2; clone size: .; CDR3 length: 12; CDR3 protein: ASSLGQAGVGYT
V gene: TRBV27; J gene: TRBJ2-6; clone size: .; CDR3 length: 13; CDR3 protein: ASTTSLTGANVLT
V gene: TRBV2; J gene: TRBJ1-3; clone size: few; CDR3 length: 13; CDR3 protein: ASRVTGDSGNTIY
V gene: TRBV29-1; J gene: TRBJ2-3; clone size: .; CDR3 length: 12; CDR3 protein: SGARLGPGDTQY
V gene: TRBV5-1; J gene: TRBJ2-3; clone size: .; CDR3 length: 16; CDR3 protein: ASSLEGRTSGRTDTQY
V gene: TRBV7-9; J gene: TRBJ1-5; clone size: .; CDR3 length: 12; CDR3 protein: ASSLGSGRQPQH
V gene: TRBV6-5; J gene: TRBJ2-7; clone size: .; CDR3 length: 13; CDR3 protein: ASRRPGTGTSEQY
V gene: TRBV2; J gene: TRBJ2-7; clone size: once; CDR3 length: 13; CDR3 protein: ASSLDRDRGDEQY
V gene: TRBV5-6; J gene: TRBJ2-5; clone size: .; CDR3 length: 14; CDR3 protein: ASSTAGVGVQETQY
V gene: TRBV9; J gene: TRBJ2-2; clone size: .; CDR3 length: 16; CDR3 protein: ASSAPGLAGVGTGELF
V gene: TRBV5-4; J gene: TRBJ2-7; clone size: .; CDR3 length: 13; CDR3 protein: ASSLGRGGFYEQY
V gene: TRBV27; J gene: TRBJ2-1; clone size: .; CDR3 length: 11; CDR3 protein: ASSLSTARGQF
V gene: TRBV6-6; J gene: TRBJ2-3; clone size: .; CDR3 length: 11; CDR3 protein: ATLQRGTDTQY
V gene: TRBV5-1; J gene: TRBJ2-7; clone size: .; CDR3 length: 12; CDR3 protein: ASRGSLDSYEQY
V gene: TRBV30; J gene: TRBJ2-7; clone size: .; CDR3 length: 12; CDR3 protein: AMESQGAYYEQY
V gene: TRBV5-1; J gene: TRBJ2-2; clone size: .; CDR3 length: 14; CDR3 protein: ASSRDRGVTTGELF
V gene: TRBV19; J gene: TRBJ1-5; clone size: .; CDR3 length: 15; CDR3 protein: ASSTPQGRSGNQPQH
V gene: TRBV28; J gene: TRBJ1-2; clone size: .; CDR3 length: 12; CDR3 protein: ASSYTRVIDGYT
V gene: TRBV29-1; J gene: TRBJ1-1; clone size: .; CDR3 length: 10; CDR3 protein: SVNHMNTEAF
V gene: TRBV2; J gene: TRBJ2-7; clone size: .; CDR3 length: 11; CDR3 protein: ASNKDGAYEQY
V gene: TRBV30; J gene: TRBJ1-1; clone size: .; CDR3 length: 10; CDR3 protein: AENRGATEAF
V gene: TRBV10-3; J gene: TRBJ2-1; clone size: .; CDR3 length: 14; CDR3 protein: AIGPSSGVGGGEQF
V gene: TRBV14; J gene: TRBJ1-3; clone size: few; CDR3 length: 13; CDR3 protein: ASSQHTTSGNTIY
V gene: TRBV6-5; J gene: TRBJ2-2; clone size: .; CDR3 length: 10; CDR3 protein: ASSYSAGELF
V gene: TRBV27; J gene: TRBJ1-1; clone size: once; CDR3 length: 14; CDR3 protein: ASTNQASSPLTEAF
V gene: TRBV6-1; J gene: TRBJ2-1; clone size: .; CDR3 length: 13; CDR3 protein: ASSEKGVPYNEQF
V gene: TRBV6-1; J gene: TRBJ2-5; clone size: .; CDR3 length: 9; CDR3 protein: ASMLGASEY
V gene: TRBV2; J gene: TRBJ2-1; clone size: .; CDR3 length: 12; CDR3 protein: AAGTSGNHNEQF
V gene: TRBV6-1; J gene: TRBJ2-7; clone size: once; CDR3 length: 10; CDR3 protein: ASRVGRYEQY
V gene: TRBV7-2; J gene: TRBJ2-5; clone size: .; CDR3 length: 12; CDR3 protein: ASSLGSGSVSQY
V gene: TRBV7-2; J gene: TRBJ2-1; clone size: .; CDR3 length: 10; CDR3 protein: ASRLQGSEQF
V gene: TRBV28; J gene: TRBJ2-4; clone size: .; CDR3 length: 9; CDR3 protein: ASNRGNIQY
V gene: TRBV6-5; J gene: TRBJ2-7; clone size: .; CDR3 length: 8; CDR3 protein: ASNLYEQY
V gene: TRBV7-6; J gene: TRBJ2-3; clone size: .; CDR3 length: 13; CDR3 protein: ASSLAGDSTDTQY
V gene: TRBV27; J gene: TRBJ1-6; clone size: .; CDR3 length: 15; CDR3 protein: ASSSFGTGVNNSPLH
V gene: TRBV29-1; J gene: TRBJ1-2; clone size: .; CDR3 length: 14; CDR3 protein: SVEDRSARGQYGYT
V gene: TRBV7-9; J gene: TRBJ2-1; clone size: .; CDR3 length: 12; CDR3 protein: ASVAPAGFNEQF